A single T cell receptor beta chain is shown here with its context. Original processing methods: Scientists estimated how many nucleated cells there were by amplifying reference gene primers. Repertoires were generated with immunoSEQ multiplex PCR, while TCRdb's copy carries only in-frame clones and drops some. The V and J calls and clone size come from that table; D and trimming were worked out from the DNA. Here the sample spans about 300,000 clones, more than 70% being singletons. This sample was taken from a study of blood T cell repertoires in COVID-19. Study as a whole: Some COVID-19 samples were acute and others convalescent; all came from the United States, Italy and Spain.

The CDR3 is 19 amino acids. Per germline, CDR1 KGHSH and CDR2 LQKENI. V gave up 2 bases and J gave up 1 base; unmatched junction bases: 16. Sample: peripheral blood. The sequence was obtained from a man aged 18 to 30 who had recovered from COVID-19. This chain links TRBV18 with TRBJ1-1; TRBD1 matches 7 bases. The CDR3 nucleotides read TGTGCCAGCTCACCAGTCACAGGGGCCGCGGGTCTTTCGAACACTGAAGCTTTCTTT. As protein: CASSPVTGAAGLSNTEAFF. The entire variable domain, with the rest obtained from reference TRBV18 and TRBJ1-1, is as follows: NAGVMQNPRHLVRRRGQEARLRCSPMKGHSHVYWYRQLPEEGLKFMVYLQKENIIDESGMPKERFSAEFPKEGPSILRIQQVVRGDSAAYFCASSPVTGAAGLSNTEAFFGQGTRLTVV.